These T cell receptor beta chains were read from a single sample in a study of OX40 agonist ivuxolimab in advanced cancers. Method: immunoSEQ multiplex PCR; TCRdb's copy keeps in-frame clones and lacks some. The sample lists 65,000 to 95,000 clones; 90% were seen once. The sample in question was CD4+ or CD8+ T cells sorted from blood, obtained in a trial of the OX40 agonist ivuxolimab. These receptors were obtained from an adult with an advanced solid tumor such as melanoma, head and neck, liver or kidney cancer. Both conserved end residues are part of each CDR3. Fields, in order: CDR3 length, clone size, J gene, D gene, V gene, CDR3 protein, CDR3 DNA. A D gene is named only where the DNA matches it firmly. Clone size is shown for a subset of rows, as once, few, many or a class of expanded clone.

CDR3 length: 14
clone size: NA
J gene: TRBJ2-4
D gene: NA
V gene: TRBV19
CDR3 protein: CASSGRVAKNIQYF
CDR3 DNA: TGTGCCAGTAGTGGCAGGGTAGCCAAAAACATTCAGTACTTC

CDR3 length: 14
clone size: NA
J gene: TRBJ2-4
D gene: NA
V gene: TRBV5-1
CDR3 protein: CASSPAAGLDIQYF
CDR3 DNA: TGCGCCAGCAGCCCGGCGGCAGGGTTGGACATTCAGTACTTC

CDR3 length: 13
clone size: NA
J gene: TRBJ2-5
D gene: NA
V gene: TRBV6-1
CDR3 protein: CASRGQGWETQYF
CDR3 DNA: TGTGCCAGCAGGGGCCAAGGGTGGGAGACCCAGTACTTC

CDR3 length: 13
clone size: NA
J gene: TRBJ1-1
D gene: NA
V gene: TRBV6-1
CDR3 protein: CASSEAGRTEAFF
CDR3 DNA: TGTGCCAGCAGTGAAGCAGGAAGAACTGAAGCTTTCTTT

CDR3 length: 13
clone size: NA
J gene: TRBJ2-7
D gene: TRBD1
V gene: TRBV10-2
CDR3 protein: CASSRTGPYEQYF
CDR3 DNA: TGCGCCAGCAGTAGGACAGGCCCCTACGAGCAGTACTTC

CDR3 length: 14
clone size: NA
J gene: TRBJ2-5
D gene: TRBD2
V gene: TRBV6-1
CDR3 protein: CASGTSGGEETQYF
CDR3 DNA: TGTGCCAGCGGTACTAGCGGGGGAGAAGAGACCCAGTACTTC

CDR3 length: 16
clone size: NA
J gene: TRBJ2-1
D gene: TRBD2
V gene: TRBV29-1
CDR3 protein: CSVGLAGGPTYNEQFF
CDR3 DNA: TGCAGCGTGGGACTAGCGGGGGGGCCGACCTACAATGAGCAGTTCTTC

CDR3 length: 16
clone size: NA
J gene: TRBJ2-5
D gene: NA
V gene: TRBV7-2
CDR3 protein: CASSFAGLPQWETQYF
CDR3 DNA: TGTGCCAGCAGCTTTGCTGGACTACCACAATGGGAGACCCAGTACTTC

CDR3 length: 15
clone size: few
J gene: TRBJ1-6
D gene: TRBD1
V gene: TRBV18
CDR3 protein: CASSLPGTETSPLHF
CDR3 DNA: TGTGCCAGCTCACTACCCGGGACAGAGACTTCACCCCTCCACTTT

CDR3 length: 13
clone size: NA
J gene: TRBJ1-2
D gene: NA
V gene: TRBV30
CDR3 protein: CAWSPGTVRSYTF
CDR3 DNA: TGTGCCTGGAGTCCGGGGACGGTGAGGAGCTACACCTTC

CDR3 length: 16
clone size: NA
J gene: TRBJ2-5
D gene: TRBD1
V gene: TRBV6-1
CDR3 protein: CASSEGRTGGRKTQYF
CDR3 DNA: TGTGCCAGCAGTGAAGGGCGGACAGGGGGCAGGAAGACCCAGTACTTC